This T cell receptor beta chain appears in the sequencing data of a study of blood T cells in healthy people across ages. Study background: Template switching picked up about one barcoded beta molecule for each two T cells. Study-wide findings and caveats: Greater diversity and more naive CD4+ cells were seen in long-lived donors than in aged donors.

The sample holds a few counts of this clonotype. What it binds is not known. The authors ran a second PCR of about 7 to 12 cycles using a sample-barcoded 5' primer and a J-beta primer mix. TCRdb re-called the 5' RACE reads with MiXCR, one entry per CDR3 protein. Of about 800,000 distinct CDR3 sequences listed, around a quarter are singletons. From germline, CDR1 is SGHTA and CDR2 FQGNSA. V was trimmed by 2 bases and J by 3 bases, leaving 17 bases between them. The length of the CDR3 is 16 residues. These data were also filed under a second study, of T cells of mothers and their children. From that second work: Using the M1S primer, the second PCR added sample barcodes along with 2-4 random nucleotides. Slightly, though not significantly, more overlap was seen in related than in unrelated mother-child pairs.

Material: blood. This sequence joins TRBV7-2 and TRBJ2-7; D unresolved. The TCR comes from a boy between 10 and 17 years old in good health. The CDR3 loop is CASSLLGLGSVYEQYF. The CDR3 nucleotides read TGTGCCAGCAGCTTACTCGGGCTAGGAAGCGTCTACGAGCAGTACTTC.